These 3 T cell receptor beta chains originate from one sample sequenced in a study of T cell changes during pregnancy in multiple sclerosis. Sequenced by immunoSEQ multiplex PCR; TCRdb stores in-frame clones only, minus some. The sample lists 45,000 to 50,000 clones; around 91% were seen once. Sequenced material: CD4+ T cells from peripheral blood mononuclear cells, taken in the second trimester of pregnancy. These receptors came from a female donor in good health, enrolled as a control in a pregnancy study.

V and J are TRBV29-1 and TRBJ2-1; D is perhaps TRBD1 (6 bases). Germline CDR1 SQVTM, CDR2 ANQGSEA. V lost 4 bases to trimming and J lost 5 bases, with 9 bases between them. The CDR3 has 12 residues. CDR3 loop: CSVGGPHNEQFF. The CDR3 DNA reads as TGCAGCGTTGGGGGGCCTCACAATGAGCAGTTCTTC.

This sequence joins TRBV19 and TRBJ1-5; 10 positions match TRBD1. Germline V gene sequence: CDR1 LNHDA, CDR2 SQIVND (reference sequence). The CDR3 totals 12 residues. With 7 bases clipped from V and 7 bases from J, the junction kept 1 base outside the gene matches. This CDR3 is CASMDRGQPQHF. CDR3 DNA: TGTGCCAGTATGGACAGGGGGCAGCCCCAGCATTTT.

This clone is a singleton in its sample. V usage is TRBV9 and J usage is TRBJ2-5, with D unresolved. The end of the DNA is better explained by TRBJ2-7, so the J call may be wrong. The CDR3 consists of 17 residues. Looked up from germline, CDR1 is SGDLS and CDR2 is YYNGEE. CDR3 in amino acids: CASSVGALSTSSYEQYF. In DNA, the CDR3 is TGTGCCAGCAGCGTAGGGGCCCTAAGTACCAGCTCCTACGAGCAGTACTTC.